The 17 T cell receptor beta chains below were found in one sample sequenced in a study of T cell responses to AZD1222 COVID-19 vaccine. Profiled with immunoSEQ multiplex PCR; TCRdb holds only in-frame clones, not every one. The sample lists approximately 90,000 clones; less than 90% were seen once. This material consisted of peripheral blood, taken on day 0 of AZD1222 vaccination. The source is an adult in good health.

The chain employs TRBV2 and TRBJ1-2, with TRBD1 as a possible D gene (5 bases). Between the trimmed V and J ends, which lost 3 bases and 4 bases, there was a span of 9 bases. The CDR3 runs 13 residues. Germline CDR1 SNHLY, CDR2 FYNNEI. The CDR3 here is CASSDLGTYGYTF. The DNA of the CDR3 is TGTGCCAGCAGTGACCTGGGGACCTATGGCTACACCTTC.

DNA for the CDR3: TGCGCCAGCAGCCCGGGACGGAGGAGCTCCTACAATGAGCAGTTCTTC. Translating it yields CASSPGRRSSYNEQFF. The gene calls are TRBV4-1 and TRBJ2-1, with D tentatively TRBD1 or TRBD2 (5 bases each). The CDR3 totals 16 residues. Trimming cost V 4 bases and J 0 bases, with 13 bases left between them. The germline V gene has CDR1 MGHRA and CDR2 YSYEKL.

A note on this clone: At one of its ends the junction is not consistent with the germline gene, which may arise from a read error. The chain employs TRBV6-5 and TRBJ2-7; D is ambiguous. This CDR3 is built from 11 residues. In germline, CDR1 is MNHEY, CDR2 SVGAGI. The CDR3 loop reads CASSFSSEQYF. The CDR3 coding sequence is TGTGCCAGCAGTTTCTCCTCCGAGCAGTACTTC.

The table lists this clone with a few counts. This sequence joins TRBV7-9 and TRBJ2-1; D remains ambiguous. CDR3 size: 12 residues. The V end was cut by 5 bases, the J end by 15 bases, with 17 bases between. CDR1 and CDR2 (germline): SEHNR, FQNEAQ (reference sequence). DNA of the CDR3: TGTGCCAGCAGCCCCCTGGACCCATGGGGGTTCTTC. Translation gives CASSPLDPWGFF.

The chain is built from TRBV6-1 and TRBJ1-2; D gene unclear. Per the germline V gene, CDR1 is MNHNS and CDR2 is SASEGT. The CDR3 totals 12 residues. The DNA of the CDR3 is TGTATCCTCCGCGACCCGGTCTATGGCTACACCTTC. Translation gives CILRDPVYGYTF.

V is TRBV18 and J is TRBJ1-3, with TRBD1 matching over 8 bases. V shed 1 base, J shed 9 bases, and the junction held 8 bases outside the gene matches. The CDR3 sequence is 15 residues long. Germline V gene sequence: CDR1 KGHSH, CDR2 LQKENI. The CDR3 DNA sequence: TGTGCCAGCTCACCACGCGAGGACAGGGAGGGCACCATATATTTT. Protein: CASSPREDREGTIYF.

The DNA of the CDR3 is TGTGCCAGCAGCTTGGGGGGCGGACAGGGCAATGAAAAACTGTTTTTT. This codes for CASSLGGGQGNEKLFF. The chain joins TRBV5-8 to TRBJ1-4, with TRBD1 matching 8 bases. The V segment lost 0 bases and the J segment 5 bases; nucleotides outside the gene matches: 6. The CDR3 sequence is 16 residues long. CDR1 SGHTS and CDR2 YDEGEE come from the germline V gene. Combining the CDR3 with reference TRBV5-8 and TRBJ1-4 gives the whole variable domain EAGVTQSPTHLIKTRGQQATLRCSPISGHTSVYWYQQALGLGLQFLLWYDEGEERNRGNFPPRFSGRQFPNYSSELNVNALELEDSALYLCASSLGGGQGNEKLFFGSGTQLSVL.

The chain carries TRBV5-8 and TRBJ2-5; 12 bases are shared with TRBD1. The germline CDR1 and CDR2 sequences are SGHTS and YDEGEE. With V trimmed by 3 bases and J by 5 bases, 11 bases remained unmatched. The CDR3 loop spans 17 amino acids. The CDR3 here is CASSSGTGGRMMETQYF. The CDR3 DNA sequence: TGTGCCAGCAGCTCAGGGACAGGGGGCCGGATGATGGAGACCCAGTACTTC.

This chain uses TRBV6-2 or TRBV6-3 with TRBJ1-1; TRBD1 matches 9 bases. CDR3 size: 15 residues. The junction had 7 bases not matched to a gene; V was cut back by 3 bases and J by 5 bases. Germline V CDR1 and CDR2: MNHEY, SVGEGT. CDR3 protein: CASSYLDRGSTEAFF. CDR3 DNA sequence: TGTGCCAGCAGTTATTTAGACAGGGGGTCGACTGAAGCTTTCTTT.

The CDR3 reads CATSRQGAGDQPQHF. The DNA for the CDR3 is TGTGCCACCAGCAGACAGGGGGCAGGGGATCAGCCCCAGCATTTT. V gene TRBV15 combines with J gene TRBJ1-5; 8 bases are a match to TRBD1. Per germline, CDR1 LNHNV and CDR2 YYDKDF (reference sequence). CDR3 length: 15 residues. Germline trimming cut 2 bases from V and 5 bases from J; bases unmatched to any gene: 5.

V usage is TRBV27 and J usage is TRBJ1-2; the match to TRBD1 covers 7 bases. Unmatched junction bases numbered 9, after V lost 6 bases and J lost 5 bases. The V gene's germline CDR1 is MNHEY and CDR2 SMNVEV (reference sequence). CDR3 size: 14 residues. This chain's CDR3 is CASRAAGTVYGYTF. In nucleotides, the CDR3 is TGTGCCAGCAGAGCCGCCGGGACAGTGTATGGCTACACCTTC.

This clone came up once. The chain employs TRBV7-6 and TRBJ2-2; 10 bases align to TRBD1. V gave up 2 bases and J gave up 7 bases; unmatched junction bases: 7. Germline CDR1 reads SGHVS; CDR2 reads FNYEAQ. CDR3 length: 16 residues. The CDR3 here is CASSLPGTGVDGELFF. CDR3 nucleotide sequence: TGTGCCAGCAGCTTACCGGGGACAGGGGTGGACGGGGAGCTGTTTTTT.

The V call is TRBV7-2, the J call TRBJ1-3; 8 bases are shared with TRBD1. V lost 5 bases, J lost 4 bases, and 7 bases stayed unmatched. Germline values: CDR1 SGHTA, CDR2 FQGNSA. The length of the CDR3 is 15 residues. The DNA for the CDR3 is TGTGCCAGCAGCCCGACCGGGACAGGAGGAAACACCATATATTTT. Its translation: CASSPTGTGGNTIYF.

V gene TRBV28 combines with J gene TRBJ2-5; TRBD1 matches at 9 bases. The CDR3 loop spans 14 amino acids. The germline CDR1 and CDR2 sequences are MDHEN and SYDVKM. With V trimmed by 2 bases and J by 6 bases, 4 bases remained unmatched. The CDR3 sequence is CASSLVGQGKTQYF. The DNA of the CDR3 is TGTGCCAGCAGTTTAGTCGGACAGGGGAAGACCCAGTACTTC. The full variable domain, with the rest looked up from reference TRBV28 and TRBJ2-5, is DVKVTQSSRYLVKRTGEKVFLECVQDMDHENMFWYRQDPGLGLRLIYFSYDVKMKEKGDIPEGYSVSREKKERFSLILESASTNQTSMYLCASSLVGQGKTQYFGPGTRLLVL.

The genes are TRBV5-1 and TRBJ2-7; D perhaps matches TRBD1 (5 bases). Between the trimmed V and J ends, which lost 2 bases and 3 bases, there was a span of 9 bases. The CDR3 is 13 residues long. Germline V lookup: CDR1 SGHRS, CDR2 YFSETQ. In DNA form, the CDR3 reads TGCGCCAGCAGCTTAGGGGCCAACTACGAGCAGTACTTC. This encodes CASSLGANYEQYF.

The V and J genes are TRBV19 and TRBJ2-5; D remains ambiguous. The V and J ends lost 3 bases and 2 bases respectively, with 4 bases between them. CDR1 is LNHDA, CDR2 SQIVND, per germline (reference sequence). The CDR3 length is 12 residues. In DNA, the CDR3 is TGTGCCAGTAGTATTCAACAAGAGACCCAGTACTTC. As protein: CASSIQQETQYF.

This clone came up a few times. V gene TRBV15 combines with J gene TRBJ2-7, with a possible D match to TRBD2 (7 bases). The germline V gene encodes CDR1 LNHNV and CDR2 YYDKDF (reference sequence). The CDR3 is 16 residues long. Trimming stripped 2 bases from V and 4 bases from J, with 18 bases between. CDR3 in DNA: TGTGCCACCAGCAGACCATCGGCGGGGGCGAGGTACGAGCAGTACTTC. Translating it yields CATSRPSAGARYEQYF.